Each of the 9 T cell receptor beta chains below was sequenced from the same sample in a study of cytomegalovirus exposure and HLA in healthy donors. The PCR was carried out with 60 Vbeta primers and 13 Jbeta primers. Sequencing was performed with immunoSEQ multiplex PCR; in TCRdb, only in-frame clones are kept and a portion is missing. The profile shows some 150,000 clones, approximately 10% of them singletons. The sample comprised PBMCs. The receptors originated from a woman in her thirties or forties in good health and CMV-seropositive.

This clone was found a few times. J is TRBJ2-7 and V is TRBV5-6; perhaps TRBD1 as D (5 bases). The CDR3 extends over 13 amino acids. Germline V gene data show CDR1 as SGHDT and CDR2 as YYEEEE. V gave up 1 base and J gave up 13 bases, with 18 bases separating them. The chain's CDR3 is CASSLISTVGLYF. The CDR3 DNA reads TGTGCCAGCAGCTTGATCTCGACAGTGGGCTTATACTTC.

This clone has a handful of counts. The gene calls are TRBV19 and TRBJ1-2; no reliable D call. V shed 5 bases and J shed 7 bases, with 17 bases lying between them. CDR1 and CDR2 from the germline V gene are LNHDA and SQIVND (reference sequence). The CDR3 length is 14 residues. The chain's CDR3 is CASSSPPPTLGYTF. The DNA of the CDR3 is TGTGCCAGTAGTTCACCTCCCCCTACCCTTGGCTACACCTTC.

The chain uses TRBV5-5 and TRBJ1-4; 8 nucleotides line up with TRBD1. J gave up 7 bases and V 1 base, and 3 bases lay outside the gene matches. Germline values: CDR1 SGHKS, CDR2 YYEKEE (reference sequence). The CDR3 spans 14 residues. CDR3 DNA: TGTGCCAGCAGCTTGCTACAGGGGGTTGAAAAACTGTTTTTT. Translation: CASSLLQGVEKLFF.

The rearrangement joins TRBV11-3 to TRBJ1-3; D unclear. This CDR3 has 15 residues. The V end was cut by 5 bases, the J end by 4 bases, with 15 bases between. Germline V gene data show CDR1 as SGHNT and CDR2 as YENEEA. The CDR3 loop reads CASSPPGEDGNTIYF. In DNA form, the CDR3 reads TGTGCCAGCAGCCCCCCCGGGGAGGACGGAAACACCATATATTTT.

This clone was picked up a small number of times. The chain employs TRBV7-2 and TRBJ1-5, with unresolved D. Trimming removed 1 base from V and 5 bases from J, with 9 bases in between. The CDR3 is made up of 14 amino acids. CDR1 and CDR2 from the germline V gene are SGHTA and FQGNSA. The CDR3 sequence is CASSLGITDQPQHF. The CDR3 bases are TGTGCCAGCAGCTTAGGGATTACAGATCAGCCCCAGCATTTT.

This clone has only a few counts. In DNA form, the CDR3 reads TGCGCCAGCACCTCCCAGGGGAACACTGAAGCTTTCTTT. This translates into CASTSQGNTEAFF. The chain links TRBV5-1 to TRBJ1-1; a weak D match, TRBD1 (5 bases). Germline V gene sequence: CDR1 SGHRS, CDR2 YFSETQ. Trimming left V 6 bases short and J 1 base short, with 10 bases between. The length of the CDR3 is 13 residues.

With regard to this clone: The sample holds other DNA sequences that translate to the same CDR3. The rearrangement joins TRBV5-1 to TRBJ2-1; 7 bases fit TRBD1. Germline values: CDR1 SGHRS, CDR2 YFSETQ. V was pared by 0 bases and J by 0 bases, with 3 bases of the junction left unmatched. The length of the CDR3 is 16 residues. The CDR3 spells CASSLAGDSSYNEQFF. CDR3 sequence (DNA): TGCGCCAGCAGCTTGGCAGGGGACAGCTCCTACAATGAGCAGTTCTTC.

This clone turned up a few times. The same CDR3 arises from other DNA sequences in this sample as well. The V and J genes are TRBV19 and TRBJ2-3; TRBD1 is a possible D gene (5 bases). The CDR3 loop spans 15 amino acids. V was shortened by 3 bases and J by 1 base, with 11 bases between the two germline ends. The germline CDR1 and CDR2 sequences are LNHDA and SQIVND (reference sequence). The CDR3 region is CASSIGGAGTDTQYF. CDR3 in DNA: TGTGCCAGTAGTATTGGTGGGGCGGGCACAGATACGCAGTATTTT. The whole variable domain, remainder taken from reference TRBV19 and TRBJ2-3, is DGGITQSPKYLFRKEGQNVTLSCEQNLNHDAMYWYRQDPGQGLRLIYYSQIVNDFQKGDIAEGYSVSREKKESFPLTVTSAQKNPTAFYLCASSIGGAGTDTQYFGPGTRLTVL.

Only a few counts were recorded for this clone. The genes are TRBV5-1 and TRBJ1-2, with 10 bases that match TRBD1. This CDR3 contains 15 residues. The germline gives CDR1 SGHRS, CDR2 YFSETQ. Trimming took 0 bases from V and 5 from J; bases not matched to a gene: 4. CDR3 loop: CASSLAGTGAYGYTF. The CDR3 DNA follows: TGCGCCAGCAGCTTGGCCGGGACAGGGGCATATGGCTACACCTTC.